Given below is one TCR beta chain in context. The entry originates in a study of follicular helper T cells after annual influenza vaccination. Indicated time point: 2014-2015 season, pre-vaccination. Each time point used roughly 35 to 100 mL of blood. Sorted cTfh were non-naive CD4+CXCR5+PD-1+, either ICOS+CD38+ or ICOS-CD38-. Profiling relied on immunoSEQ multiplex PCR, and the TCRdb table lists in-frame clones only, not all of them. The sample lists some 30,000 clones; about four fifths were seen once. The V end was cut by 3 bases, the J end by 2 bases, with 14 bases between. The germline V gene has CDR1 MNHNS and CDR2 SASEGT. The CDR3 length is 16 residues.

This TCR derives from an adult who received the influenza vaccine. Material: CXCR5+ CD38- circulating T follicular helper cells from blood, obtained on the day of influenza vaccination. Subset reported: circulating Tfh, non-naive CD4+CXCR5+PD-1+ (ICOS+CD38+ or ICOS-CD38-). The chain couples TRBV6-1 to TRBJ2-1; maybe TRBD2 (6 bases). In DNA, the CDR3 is TGTGCCAGCAGTGAGATACTAACGGGAGCCTACAATGAGCAGTTCTTC. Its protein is CASSEILTGAYNEQFF.